This entry lists 11 T cell receptor beta chains sequenced from one sample in a study of cytomegalovirus exposure and HLA in healthy donors. PCR was performed using 60 Vbeta and 13 Jbeta primers. Sequencing used immunoSEQ multiplex PCR; TCRdb keeps in-frame clones, though not all of them. Altogether around 150,000 clones are present, around 83% being singletons, with the ten largest covering about 0.98%. The sample was PBMCs. Receptor source: a girl aged 2-10 years in good health and CMV-seropositive.

This clone was detected once. The chain joins TRBV15 to TRBJ2-5; 10 nucleotides agree with TRBD1. The end of the DNA fits TRBJ2-7 better, so the J call may be wrong. CDR1 and CDR2 (germline): LNHNV, YYDKDF (reference sequence). The CDR3 covers 18 residues. Here the CDR3 reads CATSSVGQGFPVPYEQYF. CDR3 DNA: TGTGCCACCAGCAGTGTGGGACAGGGGTTTCCCGTCCCTTACGAGCAGTACTTC.

This chain uses TRBV9 with TRBJ1-2, with 8 bases aligning to TRBD1. The V segment lost 4 bases and the J segment 4 bases; nucleotides outside the gene matches: 9. CDR3 length equals 15 residues. Germline assignment: CDR1 SGDLS and CDR2 YYNGEE. The CDR3 sequence is CASSPGQGLSYGYTF. The CDR3, as DNA: TGTGCCAGCAGCCCCGGACAGGGATTAAGCTATGGCTACACCTTC.

This clone was recorded only once. The chain recombines TRBV7-3 with TRBJ2-3; no reliable D call. CDR1 and CDR2 from the germline V gene are SGHTA and FQGTGA. The length of the CDR3 is 14 residues. V gave up 8 bases and J gave up 4 bases, with 16 bases separating them. The CDR3 DNA follows: TGTGCCAGCGCAGTCGGAACGGCGGCAGATACGCAGTATTTT. Its protein product is CASAVGTAADTQYF. The whole variable domain, filled in from reference TRBV7-3 and TRBJ2-3, reads GAGVSQTPSNKVTEKGKYVELRCDPISGHTALYWYRQSLGQGPEFLIYFQGTGAADDSGLPNDRFFAVRPEGSVSTLKIQRTERGDSAVYLCASAVGTAADTQYFGPGTRLTVL.

The V and J genes are TRBV5-1 and TRBJ2-1; TRBD1 is a possible D gene (6 bases). The CDR3 has 16 amino acids. With 6 bases removed from V and 0 bases from J, the gap between germline ends came to 16 bases. Germline V CDR1 and CDR2: SGHRS, YFSETQ. CDR3 in amino acids: CASTPNQGSSYNEQFF. The CDR3 bases are TGCGCCAGCACCCCGAACCAGGGGAGCTCCTACAATGAGCAGTTCTTC.

The chain recombines TRBV7-9 with TRBJ1-2; 8 bases map to TRBD1. Per the germline V gene, CDR1 is SEHNR and CDR2 is FQNEAQ (reference sequence). The V segment lost 5 bases and the J segment 6 bases; nucleotides outside the gene matches: 5. The CDR3 sequence is 13 residues long. DNA of the CDR3: TGTGCCAGCAGCACGTCGACAGGGGATGGCTACACCTTC. It encodes CASSTSTGDGYTF.

The rearrangement links TRBV28 to TRBJ2-7; TRBD1 matches 9 bases. CDR1 and CDR2 (germline): MDHEN, SYDVKM. Losses at the gene ends were 5 bases for V and 4 bases for J; bases not matched to a gene: 6. The CDR3 extends over 14 amino acids. CDR3 in DNA: TGTGCCAGCAGTCGCGACAGGGGGGGGTACGAGCAGTACTTC. It codes for CASSRDRGGYEQYF.

The chain combines TRBV30 with TRBJ2-1; 11 nucleotides align to TRBD2. V lost 7 bases, J lost 9 bases, and 8 bases stayed unmatched. Germline V gene sequence: CDR1 GTSNPN, CDR2 SVGIG (reference sequence). There are 13 residues in the CDR3. CDR3 region: CALYSGRVGEQFF. CDR3 bases: TGTGCCTTGTATAGCGGGAGGGTCGGTGAGCAGTTCTTC.

This chain uses TRBV7-6 with TRBJ2-7; perhaps TRBD2 as D (5 bases). Trimming shortened V by 6 bases and J by 2 bases, and 17 bases separated the two germline ends. This CDR3 comprises 15 residues. CDR1 is SGHVS, CDR2 FNYEAQ, per germline. Here the CDR3 DNA reads TGTGCCAGCAGGAAGGAACTAGATGGGACCTACGAGCAGTACTTC. The encoded protein is CASRKELDGTYEQYF.

The chain is built from TRBV9 and TRBJ1-1; D might be TRBD1 (5 bases). V was pared by 1 base and J by 5 bases, with 9 bases between. This CDR3 spans 13 amino acids. Germline V gene sequence: CDR1 SGDLS, CDR2 YYNGEE. CDR3 in amino acids: CASSVQGGTEAFF. The CDR3 DNA follows: TGTGCCAGCAGCGTACAGGGTGGGACTGAAGCTTTCTTT.

The chain uses TRBV6-1 and TRBJ2-2, with TRBD1 as a possible D gene (5 bases). The V and J ends lost 3 bases and 4 bases respectively, with 15 bases between them. The CDR3 loop spans 16 amino acids. The germline V gene encodes CDR1 MNHNS and CDR2 SASEGT. CDR3 loop: CASSEPTASVTGELFF. The CDR3 DNA follows: TGTGCCAGCAGTGAGCCGACAGCGTCGGTCACCGGGGAGCTGTTTTTT.

The chain carries TRBV5-6 and TRBJ1-2, with no clear D. This CDR3 has 13 residues. Germline CDR1 and CDR2: SGHDT and YYEEEE. Trimming removed 2 bases from V and 6 bases from J, with 11 bases in between. The CDR3 region is CASSFGEGNGYTF. CDR3 nucleotide sequence: TGTGCCAGCAGCTTTGGGGAGGGAAATGGCTACACCTTC. The variable domain in full, with the rest retrieved from reference TRBV5-6 and TRBJ1-2, is DAGVTQSPTHLIKTRGQQVTLRCSPKSGHDTVSWYQQALGQGPQFIFQYYEEEERQRGNFPDRFSGHQFPNYSSELNVNALLLGDSALYLCASSFGEGNGYTFGSGTRLTVV.